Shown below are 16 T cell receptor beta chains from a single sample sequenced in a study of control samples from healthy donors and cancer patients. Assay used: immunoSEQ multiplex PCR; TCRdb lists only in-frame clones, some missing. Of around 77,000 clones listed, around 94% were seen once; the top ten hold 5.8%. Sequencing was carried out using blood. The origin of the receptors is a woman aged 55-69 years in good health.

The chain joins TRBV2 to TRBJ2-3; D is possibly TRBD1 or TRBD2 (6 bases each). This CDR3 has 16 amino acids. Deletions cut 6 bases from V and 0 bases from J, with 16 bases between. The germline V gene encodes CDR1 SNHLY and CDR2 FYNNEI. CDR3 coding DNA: TGTGCCAGCAGCACACGGGGGACACTTAGCACAGATACGCAGTATTTT. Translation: CASSTRGTLSTDTQYF.

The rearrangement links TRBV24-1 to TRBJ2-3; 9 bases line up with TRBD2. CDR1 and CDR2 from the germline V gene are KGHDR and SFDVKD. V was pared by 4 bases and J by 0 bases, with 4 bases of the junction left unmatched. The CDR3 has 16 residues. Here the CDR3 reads CATSDRTSASTDTQYF. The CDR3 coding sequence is TGTGCCACCAGTGACCGGACTAGCGCTAGCACAGATACGCAGTATTTT.

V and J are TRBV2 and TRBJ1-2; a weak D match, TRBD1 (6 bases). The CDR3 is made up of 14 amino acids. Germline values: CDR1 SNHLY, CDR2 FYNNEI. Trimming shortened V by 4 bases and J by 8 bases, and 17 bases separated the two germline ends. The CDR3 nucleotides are TGTGCCAGCAGTGTACAGGGAATGGGAGTCGGCTACACCTTC. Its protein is CASSVQGMGVGYTF. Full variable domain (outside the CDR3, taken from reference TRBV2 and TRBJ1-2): EPEVTQTPSHQVTQMGQEVILRCVPISNHLYFYWYRQILGQKVEFLVSFYNNEISEKSEIFDDQFSVERPDGSNFTLKIRSTKLEDSAMYFCASSVQGMGVGYTFGSGTRLTVV.

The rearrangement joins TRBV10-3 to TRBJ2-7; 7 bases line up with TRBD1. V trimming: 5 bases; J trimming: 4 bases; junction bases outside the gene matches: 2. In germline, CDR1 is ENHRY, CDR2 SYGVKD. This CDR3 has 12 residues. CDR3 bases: TGTGCCATCAGTTTACAGGGGTACGAGCAGTACTTC. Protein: CAISLQGYEQYF.

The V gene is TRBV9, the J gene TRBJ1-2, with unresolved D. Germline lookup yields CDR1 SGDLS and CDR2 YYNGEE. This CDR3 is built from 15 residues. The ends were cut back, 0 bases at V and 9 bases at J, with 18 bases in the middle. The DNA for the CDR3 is TGTGCCAGCAGCGTAGAGTCGGGAGCCCGGGGTAGCTACACCTTC. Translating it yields CASSVESGARGSYTF.

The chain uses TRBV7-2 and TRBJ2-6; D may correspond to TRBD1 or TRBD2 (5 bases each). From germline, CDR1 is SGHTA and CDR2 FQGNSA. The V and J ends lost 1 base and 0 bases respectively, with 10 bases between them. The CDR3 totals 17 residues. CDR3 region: CASSLVSGTSGANVLTF. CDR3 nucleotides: TGTGCCAGCAGCTTAGTTTCAGGGACCTCTGGGGCCAACGTCCTGACTTTC.

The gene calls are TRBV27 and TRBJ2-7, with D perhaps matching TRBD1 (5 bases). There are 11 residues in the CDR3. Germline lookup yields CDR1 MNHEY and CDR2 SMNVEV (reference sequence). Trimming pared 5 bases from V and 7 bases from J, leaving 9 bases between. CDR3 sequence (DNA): TGTGCCAGCAGTAGGGGATCGGAGCAGTACTTC. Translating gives CASSRGSEQYF.

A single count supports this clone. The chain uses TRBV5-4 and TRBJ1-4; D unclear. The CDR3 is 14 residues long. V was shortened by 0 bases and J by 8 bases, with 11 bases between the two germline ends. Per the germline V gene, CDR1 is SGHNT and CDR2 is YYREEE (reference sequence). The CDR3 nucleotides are TGTGCCAGCAGCTTGGGGGGAAGAAAGGAAAAACTGTTTTTT. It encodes CASSLGGRKEKLFF.

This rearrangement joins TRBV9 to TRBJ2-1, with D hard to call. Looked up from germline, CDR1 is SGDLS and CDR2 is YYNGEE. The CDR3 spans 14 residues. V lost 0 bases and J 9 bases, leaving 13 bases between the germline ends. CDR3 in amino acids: CASSVDPKYGEQFF. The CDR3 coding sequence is TGTGCCAGCAGCGTAGATCCCAAGTATGGTGAGCAGTTCTTC.

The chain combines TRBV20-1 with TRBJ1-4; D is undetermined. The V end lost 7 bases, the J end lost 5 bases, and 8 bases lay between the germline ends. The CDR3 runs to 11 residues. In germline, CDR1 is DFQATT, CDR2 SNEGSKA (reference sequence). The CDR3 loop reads CSGGNNEKLFF. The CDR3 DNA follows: TGCAGTGGGGGAAACAATGAAAAACTGTTTTTT.

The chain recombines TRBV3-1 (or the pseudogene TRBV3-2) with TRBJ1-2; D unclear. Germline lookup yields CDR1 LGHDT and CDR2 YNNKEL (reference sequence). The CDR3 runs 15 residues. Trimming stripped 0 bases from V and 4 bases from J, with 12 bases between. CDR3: CASSQDRLRGYGYTF. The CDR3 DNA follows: TGTGCCAGCAGCCAAGACAGGCTCCGGGGCTATGGCTACACCTTC.

The CDR3 bases are TGTGCCAGCAGCCCGAGCAGAGTAGAGCAGTTCTTC. Residues: CASSPSRVEQFF. V usage is TRBV7-2 and J usage is TRBJ2-1, with unresolved D. The CDR3 consists of 12 residues. V was cut by 5 bases and J by 10 bases, with 12 bases left in between. Germline CDR1 is SGHTA and CDR2 is FQGNSA.

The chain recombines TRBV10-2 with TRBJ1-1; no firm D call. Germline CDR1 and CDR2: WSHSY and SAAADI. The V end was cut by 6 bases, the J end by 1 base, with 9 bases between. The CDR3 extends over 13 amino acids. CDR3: CASRGSGNTEAFF. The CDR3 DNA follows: TGCGCCAGCAGGGGGTCGGGGAACACTGAAGCTTTCTTT.

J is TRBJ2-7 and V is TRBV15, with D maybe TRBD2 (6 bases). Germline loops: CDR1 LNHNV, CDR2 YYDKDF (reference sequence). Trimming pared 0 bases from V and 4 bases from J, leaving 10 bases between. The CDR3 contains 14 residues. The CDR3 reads CATSRDGGNYEQYF. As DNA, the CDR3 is TGTGCCACCAGCAGAGATGGCGGGAATTACGAGCAGTACTTC.

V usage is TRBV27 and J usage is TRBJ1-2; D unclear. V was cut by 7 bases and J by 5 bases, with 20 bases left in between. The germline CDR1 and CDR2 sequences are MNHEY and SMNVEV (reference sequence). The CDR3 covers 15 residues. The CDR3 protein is CASTKREGAIYGYTF. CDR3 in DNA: TGTGCCAGCACTAAAAGGGAGGGCGCTATTTATGGCTACACCTTC.

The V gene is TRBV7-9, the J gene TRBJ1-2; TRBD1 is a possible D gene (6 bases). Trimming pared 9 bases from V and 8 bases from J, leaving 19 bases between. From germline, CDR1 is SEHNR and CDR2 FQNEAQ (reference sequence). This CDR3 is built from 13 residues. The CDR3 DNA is TGTGCCAGGATGAAACAGGGACTGGAAGGCTACACCTTC. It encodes CARMKQGLEGYTF.